The 31 T cell receptor beta chains given below trace back to one sample, sequenced in a study of cytomegalovirus exposure and HLA in healthy donors. This PCR relied on a set of 60 Vbeta primers and 13 Jbeta primers. TCRdb's copy holds only in-frame clones and misses some; the assay was immunoSEQ multiplex PCR. The sample carries 73,000 or so clones, roughly 77% recorded once. Sequenced material: PBMCs. Receptors were obtained from a human donor in good health.

V gene TRBV7-3 combines with J gene TRBJ1-6, with unresolved D. Between the trimmed V and J ends, which lost 3 bases and 4 bases, there was a span of 19 bases. The CDR3 has 18 amino acids. The germline V gene encodes CDR1 SGHTA and CDR2 FQGTGA. The CDR3 loop reads CASSLEEGPMPYNSPLHF. CDR3 nucleotides: TGTGCCAGCAGCTTGGAGGAGGGCCCTATGCCTTATAATTCACCCCTCCACTTT.

The CDR3 here is CASSLGQGNGGELFF. The CDR3 coding sequence is TGTGCCAGCAGCTTGGGACAGGGGAACGGCGGGGAGCTGTTTTTT. The gene calls are TRBV7-3 and TRBJ2-2; 10 positions match TRBD1. The CDR3 contains 15 residues. Germline values: CDR1 SGHTA, CDR2 FQGTGA. V was clipped by 3 bases and J by 7 bases; unmatched bases: 5.

This clone was seen only a few times. The chain links TRBV2 to TRBJ2-1, with 7 bases matching TRBD2. The V segment lost 2 bases and the J segment 2 bases; nucleotides outside the gene matches: 3. Germline values: CDR1 SNHLY, CDR2 FYNNEI. The CDR3 is made up of 15 amino acids. The CDR3 is CASSETAGAYNEQFF. The CDR3 DNA reads TGTGCCAGCAGTGAAACTGCGGGGGCCTACAATGAGCAGTTCTTC.

This chain links TRBV7-8 with TRBJ1-2; D possibly corresponds to TRBD1 (6 bases). The germline V gene has CDR1 SGHVS and CDR2 FQNEAQ. Trimming cost V 0 bases and J 5 bases, with 19 bases left between them. CDR3 size: 17 residues. CDR3 region: CASSLAGQGYTPYGYTF. CDR3 coding DNA: TGTGCCAGCAGCTTAGCAGGGCAGGGGTATACTCCTTATGGCTACACCTTC.

The rearrangement joins TRBV4-1 to TRBJ2-7; the D gene is possibly TRBD2 (6 bases). Germline CDR1 is MGHRA and CDR2 is YSYEKL. The CDR3 is made up of 14 amino acids. The V end was cut by 0 bases, the J end by 6 bases, with 12 bases between. CDR3 DNA sequence: TGCGCCAGCAGCCAAGATCCACTAGCCAGCGAGCAGTACTTC. Encoded protein: CASSQDPLASEQYF.

V is TRBV28 and J is TRBJ1-2; D unclear. The CDR3 runs to 12 residues. Trimming removed 8 bases from V and 7 bases from J, with 14 bases in between. Germline CDR1 reads MDHEN; CDR2 reads SYDVKM. For the CDR3, the DNA is TGTGCCAGCCAAGGTGCAGCGAGTGGCTACACCTTC. Amino acid sequence: CASQGAASGYTF.

This chain uses TRBV11-2 with TRBJ2-7, with D possibly being TRBD1 (6 bases). This CDR3 has 13 amino acids. V was pared by 1 base and J by 5 bases, with 9 bases between. Germline values: CDR1 SGHAT, CDR2 FQNNGV. CDR3 nucleotide sequence: TGTGCCAGCAGCTTAGTTGGGACAAACGAGCAGTACTTC. Residues: CASSLVGTNEQYF. The full variable domain, its missing parts supplied by reference TRBV11-2 and TRBJ2-7, is EAGVAQSPRYKIIEKRQSVAFWCNPISGHATLYWYQQILGQGPKLLIQFQNNGVVDDSQLPKDRFSAERLKGVDSTLKIQPAKLEDSAVYLCASSLVGTNEQYFGPGTRLTVT.

The rearrangement links TRBV5-1 to TRBJ2-3; 9 bases agree with TRBD2. V shed 0 bases, J shed 0 bases, and the junction held 2 bases outside the gene matches. Germline CDR1 SGHRS, CDR2 YFSETQ. This CDR3 spans 16 amino acids. As DNA, the CDR3 is TGCGCCAGCAGCTTGGGGGCGGGGGGGAGCACAGATACGCAGTATTTT. It specifies CASSLGAGGSTDTQYF.

The J gene is TRBJ2-6, the V gene TRBV14; TRBD2 matches at 12 bases. V shed 4 bases and J 3 bases; nucleotides not matched to a gene: 7. Per the germline V gene, CDR1 is SGHDN and CDR2 is FVKESK. This CDR3 comprises 18 residues. CDR3 amino acids: CASSLLAGGLGGANVLTF. In DNA, the CDR3 is TGTGCCAGCAGCCTACTAGCGGGGGGACTTGGTGGGGCCAACGTCCTGACTTTC. Using reference TRBV14 and TRBJ2-6 for the parts outside the CDR3, the full variable domain is EAGVTQFPSHSVIEKGQTVTLRCDPISGHDNLYWYRRVMGKEIKFLLHFVKESKQDESGMPNNRFLAERTGGTYSTLKVQPAELEDSGVYFCASSLLAGGLGGANVLTFGAGSRLTVL.

V usage is TRBV29-1 and J usage is TRBJ2-1; the match to TRBD2 covers 12 bases. The length of the CDR3 is 15 residues. The germline V gene has CDR1 SQVTM and CDR2 ANQGSEA. Losses at the gene ends were 6 bases for V and 9 bases for J; bases not matched to a gene: 12. The CDR3 DNA sequence: TGCAGCGTGGCGCCGGCTAGCGGGGGGGCGGGTGAGCAGTTCTTC. Protein product: CSVAPASGGAGEQFF.

V gene TRBV7-2 combines with J gene TRBJ2-1; perhaps TRBD2 as D (6 bases). The CDR3 length is 16 residues. Germline V gene sequence: CDR1 SGHTA, CDR2 FQGNSA. Trimming cost V 5 bases and J 8 bases, with 22 bases left between them. CDR3 nucleotides: TGTGCCAGCAGCCCAACCTTTCAGACGCGGGGCCATGAGCAGTTCTTC. It translates to CASSPTFQTRGHEQFF.

As to this clone: The same CDR3 arises from other DNA sequences in this sample as well. The rearrangement joins TRBV5-1 to TRBJ2-7; 12 bases are a match to TRBD1. The CDR3 spans 14 residues. With 3 bases clipped from V and 5 bases from J, the junction kept 3 bases outside the gene matches. CDR1 is SGHRS and CDR2 is YFSETQ in the germline V gene. The CDR3 reads CASSSGQGADEQYF. The CDR3 DNA reads TGCGCCAGCAGCTCGGGACAGGGGGCTGACGAGCAGTACTTC. The full variable domain, rest sourced from reference TRBV5-1 and TRBJ2-7, is KAGVTQTPRYLIKTRGQQVTLSCSPISGHRSVSWYQQTPGQGLQFLFEYFSETQRNKGNFPGRFSGRQFSNSRSEMNVSTLELGDSALYLCASSSGQGADEQYFGPGTRLTVT.

The rearrangement links TRBV6-5 to TRBJ2-7, with a tentative D call TRBD1 (6 bases). The germline CDR1 and CDR2 sequences are MNHEY and SVGAGI. The CDR3 extends over 13 amino acids. Trimming shortened V by 7 bases and J by 2 bases, and 12 bases separated the two germline ends. The CDR3 region is CASKRGQTYEQYF. Here the CDR3 DNA reads TGTGCCAGCAAACGAGGACAGACCTACGAGCAGTACTTC.

The chain links TRBV11-3 to TRBJ2-2; D call uncertain. Germline lookup yields CDR1 SGHNT and CDR2 YENEEA. There are 16 residues in the CDR3. Between the trimmed V and J ends, which lost 1 base and 0 bases, there was a span of 9 bases. As DNA, the CDR3 is TGTGCCAGCAGCTTAGGTTCAGGCGCGAACACCGGGGAGCTGTTTTTT. As protein: CASSLGSGANTGELFF. The full variable domain, in which reference TRBV11-3 and TRBJ2-2 provide the parts outside the CDR3, is EAGVVQSPRYKIIEKKQPVAFWCNPISGHNTLYWYLQNLGQGPELLIRYENEEAVDDSQLPKDRFSAERLKGVDSTLKIQPAELGDSAVYLCASSLGSGANTGELFFGEGSRLTVL.

The chain recombines TRBV5-6 with TRBJ2-5; the D gene is possibly TRBD2 (6 bases). Trimming removed 4 bases from V and 3 bases from J, with 13 bases in between. Germline values: CDR1 SGHDT, CDR2 YYEEEE. The CDR3 covers 14 residues. CDR3 loop: CASSPRWGEETQYF. CDR3 nucleotides: TGTGCCAGCAGCCCAAGGTGGGGGGAAGAGACCCAGTACTTC.

This clone was recorded once. This rearrangement joins TRBV5-4 to TRBJ1-1; 7 bases map to TRBD1. The CDR3 is 15 residues long. Germline CDR1 and CDR2: SGHNT and YYREEE (reference sequence). The V gene end was trimmed by 0 bases and the J gene end by 11 bases; junction bases not matched to a gene: 13. Here the CDR3 reads CASSLGAGTDLGAFF. The DNA for the CDR3 is TGTGCCAGCAGCTTGGGGGCCGGGACAGACCTTGGGGCTTTCTTT.

The gene calls are TRBV7-2 and TRBJ1-6; possibly TRBD1 for D (5 bases). The CDR3 has 15 residues. V lost 3 bases, J lost 1 base, and 7 bases lay in between. Germline CDR1 and CDR2: SGHTA and FQGNSA. The CDR3 protein is CASSLGGSYNSPLHF. CDR3 bases: TGTGCCAGCAGCTTGGGGGGTTCCTATAATTCACCCCTCCACTTT.

This clone has a handful of counts. The chain employs TRBV6-1 and TRBJ1-1; TRBD1 agrees at 7 bases. Trimming removed 7 bases from V and 2 bases from J; junction bases left unmatched: 10. Germline V CDR1 and CDR2: MNHNS, SASEGT. The CDR3 is 15 residues long. The CDR3 DNA reads as TGTGCCAGCACCGACAGGGTCTCGGGAAACACTGAAGCTTTCTTT. This gives the protein CASTDRVSGNTEAFF.

The chain couples TRBV10-3 to TRBJ2-7; 12 bases agree with TRBD1. The CDR3 contains 13 residues. V gave up 8 bases and J gave up 6 bases; unmatched junction bases: 5. CDR1 is ENHRY and CDR2 is SYGVKD in the germline V gene. This CDR3 reads CAIVRDRGREQYF. The CDR3 bases are TGTGCCATCGTCCGGGACAGGGGGCGCGAGCAGTACTTC.

The chain links TRBV5-5 to TRBJ2-2, with 7 positions matching TRBD1. The CDR3 has 14 amino acids. In germline, CDR1 is SGHKS, CDR2 YYEKEE (reference sequence). Germline trimming cut 7 bases from V and 5 bases from J; bases unmatched to any gene: 8. The CDR3 DNA reads TGTGCCAGCCGCGACAGGGTAACGACCGGGGAGCTGTTTTTT. Translating gives CASRDRVTTGELFF.

About this clone itself: One junction end does not reproduce the germline sequence, and a read error may be involved. The V call is TRBV7-7, the J call TRBJ2-1; possible D gene TRBD1, 7 bases. Germline lookup yields CDR1 SSHAT and CDR2 FNYEAQ (reference sequence). The CDR3 consists of 12 residues. The CDR3 sequence is CASSAGGNEQFF. As DNA, the CDR3 is TGTGCTAGCAGCGCAGGGGGGAATGAGCAGTTCTTC. The full variable domain, rest sourced from reference TRBV7-7 and TRBJ2-1, is GAGVSQSPRYKVTKRGQDVTLRCDPISSHATLYWYQQALGQGPEFLTYFNYEAQPDKSGLPSDRFSAERPEGSISTLTIQRTEQRDSAMYRCASSAGGNEQFFGPGTRLTVL.

In DNA form, the CDR3 reads TGCGCCAGCAGCTCCGGGGTCACCCCATCTCACGAGCAGTACTTC. Translated: CASSSGVTPSHEQYF. The chain combines TRBV5-1 with TRBJ2-7; D is perhaps TRBD2 (5 bases). Trimming left V 3 bases short and J 5 bases short, with 18 bases between. This CDR3 region has 15 residues. Germline V gene data show CDR1 as SGHRS and CDR2 as YFSETQ.

The chain has TRBV9 and TRBJ1-4; maybe TRBD1 (5 bases). The CDR3 covers 13 residues. With 0 bases removed from V and 8 bases from J, the gap between germline ends came to 8 bases. Per the germline V gene, CDR1 is SGDLS and CDR2 is YYNGEE. The CDR3 sequence: CASSVGWGEKLFF. In DNA, the CDR3 is TGTGCCAGCAGCGTAGGGTGGGGCGAAAAACTGTTTTTT.

The V gene is TRBV18, the J gene TRBJ2-7; 9 nucleotides match TRBD1. CDR1 and CDR2 from the germline V gene are KGHSH and LQKENI. CDR3 length: 14 amino acids. With 6 bases clipped from V and 2 bases from J, the junction kept 5 bases outside the gene matches. CDR3 nucleotide sequence: TGTGCCAGCTCGTCTGGACAGGGGCCCTACGAGCAGTACTTC. Residues: CASSSGQGPYEQYF. Together with reference TRBV18 and TRBJ2-7, the CDR3 gives the full variable domain: NAGVMQNPRHLVRRRGQEARLRCSPMKGHSHVYWYRQLPEEGLKFMVYLQKENIIDESGMPKERFSAEFPKEGPSILRIQQVVRGDSAAYFCASSSGQGPYEQYFGPGTRLTVT.

This chain connects TRBV6-5 to TRBJ1-6, with D possibly being TRBD1 (5 bases). This CDR3 region has 14 residues. V was shortened by 4 bases and J by 6 bases, with 10 bases between the two germline ends. Germline CDR1 and CDR2: MNHEY and SVGAGI. CDR3 coding DNA: TGTGCCAGCAGTTCGTTACAGGTTAATTCACCCCTCCACTTT. This codes for CASSSLQVNSPLHF.

This chain uses TRBV28 with TRBJ1-1; TRBD1 aligns across 7 bases. V lost 2 bases to trimming and J lost 7 bases; unmatched junction nucleotides: 4. CDR1 and CDR2 (germline): MDHEN, SYDVKM. The CDR3 is 13 residues long. CDR3 DNA sequence: TGTGCCAGCAGTTTAGGTACAGGGGATGAAGCTTTCTTT. It translates to CASSLGTGDEAFF.

The rearrangement uses TRBV5-4 and TRBJ1-3, with no clear D. The V and J ends lost 4 bases and 0 bases respectively, with 8 bases between them. The CDR3 contains 14 residues. Germline V gene lookup returns CDR1 SGHNT and CDR2 YYREEE (reference sequence). The CDR3 spells CASSPRGSGNTIYF. CDR3 coding DNA: TGTGCCAGCAGCCCCAGAGGCTCTGGAAACACCATATATTTT.

The chain has TRBV15 and TRBJ2-2; 7 bases are shared with TRBD1. The CDR3 contains 17 residues. J lost 1 base, V lost 0 bases, and 5 bases had no gene match. Per germline, CDR1 LNHNV and CDR2 YYDKDF (reference sequence). The CDR3 spells CATSRDKGARNTGELFF. The CDR3 coding sequence is TGTGCCACCAGCAGAGATAAGGGGGCGCGGAACACCGGGGAGCTGTTTTTT.

The V and J genes are TRBV4-1 and TRBJ2-5, with 10 bases aligning to TRBD2. Gene TRBJ2-7 matches the end of the DNA better, so the J call may be wrong. Germline values: CDR1 MGHRA, CDR2 YSYEKL. There are 15 residues in the CDR3. For the CDR3, the DNA is TGCGCCAGCAGCCAAGTACTAGCGGGGACCTACGAGCAGTACTTC. Translated, it gives CASSQVLAGTYEQYF.

This chain uses TRBV7-8 with TRBJ1-2, with 7 nucleotides matching TRBD1. The V segment lost 5 bases and the J segment 4 bases; nucleotides outside the gene matches: 7. Germline loops: CDR1 SGHVS, CDR2 FQNEAQ. The CDR3 has 14 residues. Written as DNA, the CDR3 is TGTGCCAGCAGCCTCCGGGACAGAGTCTATGGCTACACCTTC. This codes for CASSLRDRVYGYTF.

V and J are TRBV6-4 and TRBJ2-2; 8 nucleotides agree with TRBD1. The V segment lost 4 bases and the J segment 4 bases; nucleotides outside the gene matches: 14. Looked up from germline, CDR1 is MRHNA and CDR2 is SNTAGT. The CDR3 totals 18 residues. The CDR3 coding sequence is TGTGCCAGCAGTGCCCCCGGCTTACCAGGGGGCTTCACCGGGGAGCTGTTTTTT. This codes for CASSAPGLPGGFTGELFF.